This T cell receptor (beta chain) came from a study of cytomegalovirus exposure and HLA in healthy donors. Findings and limits, study-wide: The classifier, whose performance was assessed in both the original and validation cohorts, reportedly diagnosed cytomegalovirus status with high specificity and sensitivity. According to a later analysis, donors in an Asian-associated ancestry cluster reportedly had fewer N-insertions than the roughly 720-donor mean.

Germline CDR1 is LGHNT and CDR2 is FRNRAP. Trimming stripped 6 bases from V and 7 bases from J, with 24 bases between. The CDR3 loop spans 17 amino acids. Despite likely unrecorded immune exposures, the donors were nominally healthy at the time of sampling. This clone is a singleton in its sample. The target antigen is unknown. PCR used 60 Vbeta primers and 13 Jbeta primers. Repertoires were generated with immunoSEQ multiplex PCR, while TCRdb's copy carries only in-frame clones and drops some. Among fewer than 65,000 clones listed, 77% were seen once. The source is a woman aged 35 to 49 in good health and CMV-seropositive. The chain links TRBV12-5 to TRBJ2-2; TRBD1 is a possible D gene (6 bases). The specimen sequenced was PBMCs. The CDR3 region is CASGFSHTGSNDGELFF. In nucleotides, the CDR3 is TGTGCTAGTGGCTTTTCCCACACAGGGTCCAACGACGGGGAGCTGTTTTTT.